The T cell receptor beta chain described here comes from a study of response to subunit inactivated influenza vaccine. Germline CDR1 SGHRS, CDR2 YFSETQ. The CDR3 extends over 15 amino acids. Trimming pared 0 bases from V and 3 bases from J, leaving 10 bases between. TCRdb redid the calling of the RT-PCR reads with MiXCR, one entry per CDR3 protein. The sample shows around 570,000 distinct CDR3 sequences, about 11% of them seen only once. These data also formed part of another study, on T cells expressing NK-cell markers. That paper adds: Generation of TCR beta cDNA was performed by 5'RACE template switching incorporating UMIs. Within the sequenced cohort of eight donors, seven exhibited HCMV seropositivity and one was seronegative. Dominant NKG2C+ clonotypes were found to form roughly 1.0-7.5% of CD8+ T cells in six donors. Researchers report these clonotypes also headed the CD3+CD56-NKG2C+ fraction in several donors. Nothing established the HCMV specificity of expanded NKG2C+ T cell clones.

V gene TRBV5-1 combines with J gene TRBJ1-5; tentative D call: TRBD1 (6 bases). The clonotype originates from a man aged 50 to 59 who received an inactivated influenza vaccine. Sequences were derived from PBMCs from blood, sampled on the day of vaccination. The CDR3 reads CASSLATGNNQPQHF. The CDR3 DNA reads as TGCGCCAGCAGCTTGGCCACAGGGAACAATCAGCCCCAGCATTTT.